One sample yielded the 12 T cell receptor beta chains listed below, sequenced in a study of blood T cell repertoires in COVID-19. Assay used: immunoSEQ multiplex PCR; TCRdb lists only in-frame clones, some missing. The profile covers fewer than 350,000 clones, with 65% to 90% appearing a single time and just under 3% taken by the ten largest. Sequenced: peripheral blood. The receptors come from a woman aged 55-70 years with active or convalescent COVID-19.

This rearrangement joins TRBV6-6 to TRBJ2-3, with 7 nucleotides matching TRBD2. CDR3 length: 15 residues. The trim removed 4 bases at V and 0 bases at J, leaving 4 bases unmatched. The germline CDR1 and CDR2 sequences are MNHNY and SVGAGI (reference sequence). As DNA, the CDR3 is TGTGCCAGCAGTTTCCTAGCGGACAGCACAGATACGCAGTATTTT. This sequence encodes CASSFLADSTDTQYF.

The chain has TRBV4-2 and TRBJ2-3, with 9 bases lining up with TRBD2. There are 17 residues in the CDR3. Looked up from germline, CDR1 is LGHNA and CDR2 is YNFKEQ. The V and J ends lost 3 bases and 4 bases, in that order; junction bases with no gene match: 11. CDR3 sequence reads: CASSQGLGGGAPDTQYF. In nucleotides, the CDR3 is TGTGCCAGCAGCCAGGGACTTGGCGGGGGGGCTCCAGATACGCAGTATTTT.

The rearrangement uses TRBV12-5 and TRBJ2-3; D is perhaps TRBD1 (6 bases). The CDR3 consists of 15 residues. CDR1 LGHNT and CDR2 FRNRAP come from the germline V gene. V lost 4 bases, J lost 2 bases, and 13 bases lay in between. The CDR3 DNA follows: TGTGCTAGTGGTTCAAGGACAGCGAACACAGATACGCAGTATTTT. Residues: CASGSRTANTDTQYF.

The V gene is TRBV9, the J gene TRBJ1-4; TRBD1 agrees at 7 bases. V was pared by 0 bases and J by 4 bases, with 3 bases of the junction left unmatched. The length of the CDR3 is 15 residues. Looked up from germline, CDR1 is SGDLS and CDR2 is YYNGEE. This CDR3 reads CASSVGTGFNEKLFF. The CDR3 bases are TGTGCCAGCAGCGTAGGGACAGGTTTTAATGAAAAACTGTTTTTT.

The chain combines TRBV5-6 with TRBJ2-5, with D unclear. The CDR3 is 17 amino acids. Germline lookup yields CDR1 SGHDT and CDR2 YYEEEE. V was trimmed by 2 bases and J by 4 bases, leaving 21 bases between them. In nucleotides, the CDR3 is TGTGCCAGCAGCTTCGGGTTCCGCCTAAGTGGTGTAGAGACCCAGTACTTC. It codes for CASSFGFRLSGVETQYF.

V is TRBV19 and J is TRBJ1-6, with 8 nucleotides matching TRBD1. The CDR3 totals 16 residues. J gave up 7 bases and V 7 bases, and 12 bases lay outside the gene matches. Germline V lookup: CDR1 LNHDA, CDR2 SQIVND (reference sequence). The CDR3 loop is CASNVPGTGRNSPLHF. CDR3 nucleotide sequence: TGTGCCAGTAATGTGCCCGGGACAGGACGAAATTCACCCCTCCACTTT.

This clone has a single count. The chain carries TRBV27 and TRBJ1-1; maybe TRBD1 (6 bases). Germline CDR1 is MNHEY and CDR2 is SMNVEV (reference sequence). The germline V and J ends were trimmed by 2 bases and 5 bases, with 15 bases remaining between them. There are 15 residues in the CDR3. CDR3 sequence (DNA): TGTGCCAGCAGTTTAAAGGGGAGGGGGGGAACTGAAGCTTTCTTT. It encodes CASSLKGRGGTEAFF.

This chain uses TRBV19 with TRBJ2-7, with TRBD2 matching over 8 bases. The CDR3 runs to 15 residues. The J segment lost 3 bases and the V segment lost 2 bases, leaving 6 bases of the junction unmatched. Germline loops: CDR1 LNHDA, CDR2 SQIVND (reference sequence). The CDR3 reads CASSIRSGGDYEQYF. CDR3 nucleotide sequence: TGTGCCAGTAGTATACGGAGCGGGGGTGACTACGAGCAGTACTTC.

The chain has TRBV21-1 and TRBJ2-7; the table assigns TRBD2, which was not confirmed against the DNA. TRBV21-1 is termed a pseudogene. The CDR3 runs to 15 residues. Here the CDR3 reads CASSRREEVFYEQYF. The CDR3, as DNA: TGTGCCAGCAGCAGGAGAGAGGAGGTGTTCTACGAGCAGTACTTC.

The chain has TRBV9 and TRBJ1-3; the D is unclear. CDR3 length equals 13 residues. V lost 3 bases, J lost 4 bases, and 8 bases lay in between. Per germline, CDR1 SGDLS and CDR2 YYNGEE. In DNA, the CDR3 is TGTGCCAGCAGCGCGGGCGGGGGAAACACCATATATTTT. This encodes CASSAGGGNTIYF.

Turning to this clone: The sample carries other DNA sequences with the same CDR3. This rearrangement joins TRBV5-1 to TRBJ2-3, with 9 bases fitting TRBD1. Germline V gene sequence: CDR1 SGHRS, CDR2 YFSETQ. This CDR3 has 14 amino acids. The ends lost 3 bases at V and 3 bases at J; junction bases unmatched: 2. The DNA of the CDR3 is TGCGCCAGCAGCTCTGGACAGGGGACAGATACGCAGTATTTT. It codes for CASSSGQGTDTQYF.

The chain uses TRBV20-1 and TRBJ1-2; D is possibly TRBD1 (6 bases). CDR1 is DFQATT, CDR2 SNEGSKA, per germline (reference sequence). V gave up 3 bases and J gave up 7 bases, with 12 bases separating them. The CDR3 has 12 amino acids. The CDR3, as DNA: TGCAGTGCTAGTTTGGGGGCAGGTGGCTACACCTTC. It specifies CSASLGAGGYTF.